This T cell receptor (beta chain) originates from a study of T cells expressing NK-cell markers. The CDR3 runs 14 residues. The germline gives CDR1 MNHEY, CDR2 SMNVEV (reference sequence). TCRdb reprocessed the 5' RACE reads and stores each CDR3 protein as one record, lacking DNA. This sample's table has roughly 350,000 distinct CDR3 sequences. V usage is TRBV27 and J usage is TRBJ2-1; without DNA, the TCRdb call of TRBD2 cannot be checked. The sequencing input was blood T cells: a sorted CD56 or NKG2C T cell subset, CD4+ or CD8+ T cells, or bulk PBMC T cells (not recorded which). The TCR was taken from a man aged 18-70 years in good health. The CDR3 loop is CASSPRRARAEQFF.